This T cell receptor beta chain was recovered during a study of T-cell memory formation after mild COVID-19. MiXCR, applied by TCRdb to the 5' RACE reads, yields one record per CDR3 protein. The sample contains 300,000 to 400,000 distinct CDR3 sequences, 10% to 15% of which appear only once. This clonotype was counted only a few times. The V gene lost 0 bases and the J gene lost 0 bases, with 10 bases spanning the gap. This CDR3 has 15 residues. Per germline, CDR1 SGDLS and CDR2 YYNGEE. This chain links TRBV9 with TRBJ2-7, with unresolved D. The sequence came from a man aged 18 to 35 who had mild COVID-19 (a few samples of this study predate the infection). Cell type and time point are not known. The specimen sequenced was PBMCs or a T cell subset sorted from them (not recorded which). The CDR3, as DNA: TGTGCCAGCAGCGTAGACTGGGATCCCTCCTACGAGCAGTACTTC. Its translation: CASSVDWDPSYEQYF.